A single sample gave rise to the 14 T cell receptor beta chains below, sequenced in a study of T cells in Graves' hyperthyroidism and ophthalmopathy. TCR beta CDR3 regions were amplified from RNA transcripts. First-round RT-PCR of the TCR CDR3 relied on the HTBI primer set. Each CDR3 protein is one row after TCRdb ran MiXCR on the multiplex PCR reads. The table shows hundreds of thousands of distinct CDR3 sequences, with about a fifth occurring only once. Sequencing input: blood. Receptor source: a woman aged 18-29 years with Graves' hyperthyroidism.

This clonotype was seen only a few times. It may be a read error: a sequence one base away is much more abundant. J is TRBJ2-3 and V is TRBV24-1; D unresolved. Germline assignment: CDR1 KGHDR and CDR2 SFDVKD. The CDR3 has 14 residues. As DNA, the CDR3 is TGTGCCACCAGTGTTGGGATCCCAGGAGATACGCGGTATTTT. Its translation is CATSVGIPGDTRYF.

The sample holds many counts of this clonotype. The chain employs TRBV4-1 and TRBJ1-5, with D maybe TRBD1 (6 bases). The CDR3 covers 14 residues. Trimming shortened V by 1 base and J by 6 bases, and 10 bases separated the two germline ends. The germline CDR1 and CDR2 sequences are MGHRA and YSYEKL. The CDR3 DNA follows: TGCGCCAGCAGCCAAGTAGGGGGAGGTCAGCCCCAGCATTTT. It is translated as CASSQVGGGQPQHF.

As for this clonotype: A much larger clone differs from this one at a single base, so this may be a read error. The chain recombines TRBV7-7 with TRBJ2-7, with D perhaps given as TRBD1 or TRBD2 (5 bases each). Germline loops: CDR1 SSHAT, CDR2 FNYEAQ (reference sequence). The CDR3 is made up of 15 amino acids. The DNA of the CDR3 is TGTGCTAGCAGCCGGGGCAGGCCTTTCACCTACGAGCAGTACTTC. It encodes CASSRGRPFTYEQYF.

This clonotype was picked up many times. V gene TRBV28 combines with J gene TRBJ2-7; no definite D call. This CDR3 has 14 residues. V was trimmed by 0 bases and J by 7 bases, leaving 13 bases between them. Germline CDR1 is MDHEN and CDR2 is SYDVKM. Here the CDR3 reads CASSLWTPLGEQYF. In DNA, the CDR3 is TGTGCCAGCAGTTTATGGACCCCCTTGGGGGAGCAGTACTTC.

In this sample, this clonotype turned up many times. The rearrangement uses TRBV2 and TRBJ1-1; D is undetermined. The CDR3 sequence is 14 residues long. Trimming left V 4 bases short and J 5 bases short, with 14 bases between. Germline V gene lookup returns CDR1 SNHLY and CDR2 FYNNEI. The CDR3 loop reads CASSVGQSTTEAFF. The CDR3, as DNA: TGTGCCAGCAGTGTCGGCCAATCAACAACTGAAGCTTTCTTT.

This chain links TRBV11-2 with TRBJ2-7; 15 bases are shared with TRBD2. Looked up from germline, CDR1 is SGHAT and CDR2 is FQNNGV. The CDR3 runs to 17 residues. V was clipped by 5 bases and J by 0 bases; unmatched bases: 5. CDR3 DNA: TGTGCCAGCAGCGCCGGGACTAGCGGGGGGAGCTCCTACGAGCAGTACTTC. Translating it yields CASSAGTSGGSSYEQYF.

This clonotype was seen only a few times. The junction differs from germline at one of its ends, possibly a read error. This rearrangement joins TRBV6-5 to TRBJ2-7; 8 bases align to TRBD1. CDR1 MNHEY and CDR2 SVGAGI come from the germline V gene. This CDR3 region has 16 residues. This CDR3 reads CASSYRRVDRAYEQHF. The CDR3 region has the DNA TGTGCCAGCAGTTACCGGAGGGTGGACAGGGCCTACGAGCAGCACTTC.

The CDR3 spells CASSVENRGIGELFF. Here the CDR3 DNA reads TGTGCCAGCAGCGTAGAAAACAGGGGCATCGGGGAGCTGTTTTTT. V and J are TRBV9 and TRBJ2-2, with TRBD1 identical over 7 bases. Germline CDR1 reads SGDLS; CDR2 reads YYNGEE. Trimming at V came to 0 bases and at J to 7 bases, leaving 6 bases not matched to a gene. The CDR3 runs to 15 residues.

This clonotype was detected many times. This chain joins TRBV25-1 and TRBJ2-7; 7 bases are shared with TRBD2. The junction had 6 bases not matched to a gene; V was cut back by 3 bases and J by 1 base. Per the germline V gene, CDR1 is MGHDK and CDR2 is SYGVNS. The CDR3 length is 15 residues. The CDR3 sequence is CASSEGPGLSYEQYF. The CDR3 nucleotides read TGTGCCAGCAGTGAGGGACCGGGACTATCCTACGAGCAGTACTTC.

This clonotype has ten or more counts. The V gene is TRBV12-3 or TRBV12-4, the J gene TRBJ2-5, with 10 bases aligning to TRBD2. V gave up 7 bases and J gave up 5 bases; unmatched junction bases: 7. This CDR3 comprises 14 residues. CDR3 nucleotide sequence: TGTGCCAGCACCCAAGCGGGGGGGCGGGAGACCCAGTACTTC. Its protein product is CASTQAGGRETQYF.

The chain is built from TRBV12-3 or TRBV12-4 and TRBJ2-5, with 10 positions matching TRBD1. The trim removed 6 bases at V and 7 bases at J, leaving 8 bases unmatched. The CDR3 consists of 14 residues. The DNA for the CDR3 is TGTGCCAGCAGCTCCGGGACAGGGGTTGGGACCCAGTACTTC. It codes for CASSSGTGVGTQYF.

As concerns this clonotype: This could be a read error, since a much larger clone is one nucleotide away. The V and J genes are TRBV7-6 and TRBJ1-3, with D possibly being TRBD1 (5 bases). Per the germline V gene, CDR1 is SGHVS and CDR2 is FNYEAQ. Trimming took 8 bases from V and 0 from J, leaving 14 bases between them. The CDR3 sequence is 15 residues long. DNA of the CDR3: TGTGCCAGCGGTTTAGGACAAATCTCTGGAAACACCATATATTTT. Its translation is CASGLGQISGNTIYF. Looking up the rest from reference TRBV7-6 and TRBJ1-3 gives the full variable domain: GAGVSQSPRYKVTKRGQDVALRCDPISGHVSLYWYRQALGQGPEFLTYFNYEAQQDKSGLPNDRFSAERPEGSISTLTIQRTEQRDSAMYRCASGLGQISGNTIYFGEGSWLTVV.

This clonotype was recorded many times. The chain joins TRBV7-4 to TRBJ1-2; 10 bases line up with TRBD1. Germline assignment: CDR1 SGHVT and CDR2 SQSDAQ. The CDR3 has 17 residues. J gave up 2 bases and V 10 bases, and 16 bases lay outside the gene matches. In DNA form, the CDR3 reads TGTGCCACCGAGCACTTCCGGGACAGGGGAAACAACTATGGCTACACCTTC. Translated, it gives CATEHFRDRGNNYGYTF. Full variable domain (outside the CDR3, taken from reference TRBV7-4 and TRBJ1-2): GAGVSQSPRYKVAKRGRDVALRCDSISGHVTLYWYRQTLGQGSEVLTYSQSDAQRDKSGRPSGRFSAERPERSVSTLKIQRTEQGDSAVYLCATEHFRDRGNNYGYTFGSGTRLTVV.

This clonotype was recorded many times. This chain uses TRBV12-3 or TRBV12-4 with TRBJ1-1, with D tentatively TRBD1 (5 bases). The CDR3 has 13 residues. The V and J ends lost 1 base and 8 bases respectively, with 11 bases between them. CDR3 sequence (DNA): TGTGCCAGCAGTTTAGGCGAGAGGACAGAAGCTTTCTTT. It specifies CASSLGERTEAFF.